This is a list of T cell receptor beta chains from one sample in a study of OX40 agonist ivuxolimab in advanced cancers. Sequencing used immunoSEQ multiplex PCR; TCRdb keeps in-frame clones, though not all of them. The sample has around 62,000 clones, approximately 83% seen once. Material: CD4+ or CD8+ T cells sorted from blood, obtained in a trial of the OX40 agonist ivuxolimab. These receptors all come from an adult with an advanced solid tumor such as melanoma, head and neck, liver or kidney cancer. The CDR3 runs from the conserved cysteine through the conserved F or W. The order of the fields is V gene, CDR3 protein.

V: TRBV7-6; CDR3: CASSGVLGGRIRLGRPYEQYF
V: TRBV2; CDR3: CASKKGAIESEAFF
V: TRBV7-9; CDR3: CASSLAGVGGTGEAFF
V: TRBV7-8; CDR3: CASSLADYGYTF
V: TRBV29-1; CDR3: CSVEDRGGHEQFF
V: TRBV18; CDR3: CASSRDAIGEQYF
V: TRBV2; CDR3: CASSPLTTGNQPQHF
V: TRBV5-4; CDR3: CASSSQGRRNEQFF
V: TRBV6-5; CDR3: CASSYSSRGTTEAFF
V: TRBV6-5; CDR3: CASRVAGGPTDTQYF
V: TRBV9; CDR3: CASTPRAGGEAFF
V: TRBV7-8; CDR3: CASSLATIAPGTDTQYF
V: TRBV5-1; CDR3: CASSPGGSTEAFF
V: TRBV6-1; CDR3: CASSEARANTIYF
V: TRBV5-1; CDR3: CASSSDGATAGELFF
V: TRBV4-2; CDR3: CASSPGTNYPGLAGRTGELFF
V: TRBV5-6; CDR3: CASRFNTLSNYGYTF
V: TRBV5-4; CDR3: CASSLYGGAGETQYF
V: TRBV19; CDR3: CASSTGQGFIQPQHF
V: TRBV19; CDR3: CASSDGQTNSPLHF
V: TRBV5-1; CDR3: CASSSDLQANTEAFF
V: TRBV4-1; CDR3: CASSQDGRTRNRQFF
V: TRBV5-6; CDR3: CASSLGSWSGTQYF
V: TRBV19; CDR3: CASSISAGGLETQYF
V: TRBV2; CDR3: CASSDDAITQYF
V: TRBV9; CDR3: CASSVGTDYGYTF
V: TRBV6-1; CDR3: CASSAPGQGRAEAFF
V: TRBV4-1; CDR3: CASSQDPNQPQHF
V: TRBV18; CDR3: CASSPGTGHNSPLHF
V: TRBV28; CDR3: CASRVHGRGQPQHF
V: TRBV19; CDR3: CAAYTAWPYGYTF
V: TRBV7-6; CDR3: CASSFQRGSTDTQYF
V: TRBV7-9; CDR3: CASSFEDISNQPQHF
V: TRBV4-1; CDR3: CASSQITPGGNTEAFF
V: TRBV2; CDR3: CASRLSDRNEQYF
V: TRBV6-6; CDR3: CASSRRGSLNEKLFF
V: TRBV9; CDR3: CASSVRSSGNTIYF
V: TRBV19; CDR3: CASKRNNYGYTF
V: TRBV5-8; CDR3: CASSPRDPKGTQYF
V: TRBV28; CDR3: CASSLGAAGNEKLFF
V: TRBV6-9; CDR3: CASSTPPLWELPDTQYF
V: TRBV4-1; CDR3: CASSQWGSSGGPGYTGELFF
V: TRBV19; CDR3: CASSKTGIEQFF
V: TRBV9; CDR3: CASSVGGSSYEQYF
V: TRBV4-3; CDR3: CASSQDLGVQRSIGTF
V: TRBV7-2; CDR3: CASSLGGHGEAFF